This paragraph covers one T cell receptor (beta chain) sequence. This record belongs to a study of CD8 T cells in Susac syndrome. Per the germline V gene, CDR1 is LNHDA and CDR2 is SQIVND (reference sequence). CDR3 length: 16 residues. V lost 3 bases and J lost 0, with 14 bases in between. With random hexamers, reverse transcription was performed on about 0.5 to 1 ug of RNA. Each CDR3 protein gets one entry after TCRdb re-called the immunoSEQ multiplex PCR reads with MiXCR. The data hold 150,000 to 200,000 distinct CDR3 sequences, with around 93% observed a single time. The rearrangement links TRBV19 to TRBJ1-2, with a weak D call TRBD1 (6 bases). This receptor was taken from a human donor in good health. Sequencing was performed on CD4+ T cells from PBMCs. This CDR3 is CASSIGSAGANYGYTF. DNA of the CDR3: TGTGCCAGTAGTATTGGATCCGCAGGGGCTAACTATGGCTACACCTTC.